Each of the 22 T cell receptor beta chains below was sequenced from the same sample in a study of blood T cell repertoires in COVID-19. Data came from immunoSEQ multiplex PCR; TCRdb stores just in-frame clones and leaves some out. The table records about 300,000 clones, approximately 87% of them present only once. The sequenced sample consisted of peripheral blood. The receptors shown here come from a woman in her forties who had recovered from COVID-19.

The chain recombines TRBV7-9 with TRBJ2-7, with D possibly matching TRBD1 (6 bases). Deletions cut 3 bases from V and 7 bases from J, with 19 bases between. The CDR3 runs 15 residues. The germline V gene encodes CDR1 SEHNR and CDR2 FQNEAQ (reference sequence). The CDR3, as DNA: TGTGCCAGCAGCTTCCCCCTAGACAGGCGCGGAGAGCAGTACTTC. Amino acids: CASSFPLDRRGEQYF.

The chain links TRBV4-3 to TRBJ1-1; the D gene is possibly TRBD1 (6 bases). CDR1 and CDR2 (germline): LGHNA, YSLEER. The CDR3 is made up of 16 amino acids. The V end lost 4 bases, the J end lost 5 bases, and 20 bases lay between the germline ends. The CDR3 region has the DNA TGCGCCAGCAGCCGACTACTGGGGGCGCGGAGGACTGAAGCTTTCTTT. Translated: CASSRLLGARRTEAFF.

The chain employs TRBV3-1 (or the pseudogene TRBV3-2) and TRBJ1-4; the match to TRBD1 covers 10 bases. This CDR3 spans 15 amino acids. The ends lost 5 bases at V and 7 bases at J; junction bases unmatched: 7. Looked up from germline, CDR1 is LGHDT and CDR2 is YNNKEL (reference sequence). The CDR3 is CASSSRDRGSEKLFF. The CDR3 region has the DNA TGTGCCAGCAGCTCCCGGGACAGGGGTAGTGAAAAACTGTTTTTT.

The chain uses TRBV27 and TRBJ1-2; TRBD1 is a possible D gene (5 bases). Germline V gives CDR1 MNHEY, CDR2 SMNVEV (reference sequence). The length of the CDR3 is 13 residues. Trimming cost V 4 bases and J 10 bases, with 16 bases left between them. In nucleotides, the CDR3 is TGTGCCAGCAGTTCAGGGCCACCCGGTGTCTACACCTTC. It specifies CASSSGPPGVYTF.

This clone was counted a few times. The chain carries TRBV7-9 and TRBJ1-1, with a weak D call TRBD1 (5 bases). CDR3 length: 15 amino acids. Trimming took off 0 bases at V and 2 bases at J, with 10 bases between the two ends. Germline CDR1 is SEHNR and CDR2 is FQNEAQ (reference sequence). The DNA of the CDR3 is TGTGCCAGCAGCTTAGCTCCGGGGACTAACACTGAAGCTTTCTTT. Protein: CASSLAPGTNTEAFF.

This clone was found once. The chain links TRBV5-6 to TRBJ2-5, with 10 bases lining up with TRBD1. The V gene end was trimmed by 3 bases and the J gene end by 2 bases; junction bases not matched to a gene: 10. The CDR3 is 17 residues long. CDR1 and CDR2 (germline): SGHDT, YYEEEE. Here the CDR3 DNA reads TGTGCCAGCAGCTCAAAGCTCGGACAGGGGGTACAAGAGACCCAGTACTTC. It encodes CASSSKLGQGVQETQYF.

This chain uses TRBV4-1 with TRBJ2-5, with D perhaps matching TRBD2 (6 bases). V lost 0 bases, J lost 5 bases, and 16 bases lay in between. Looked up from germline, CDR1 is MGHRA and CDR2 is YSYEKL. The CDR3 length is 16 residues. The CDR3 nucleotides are TGCGCCAGCAGCCAAGATCGGACTATCGGACTGGAGACCCAGTACTTC. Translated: CASSQDRTIGLETQYF.

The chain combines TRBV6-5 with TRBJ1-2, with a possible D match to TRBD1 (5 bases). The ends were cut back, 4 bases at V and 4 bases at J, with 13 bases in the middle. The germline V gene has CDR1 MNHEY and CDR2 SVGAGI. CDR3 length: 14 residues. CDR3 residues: CASSSGGRVYGYTF. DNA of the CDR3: TGTGCCAGCAGTTCGGGGGGGAGGGTCTATGGCTACACCTTC.

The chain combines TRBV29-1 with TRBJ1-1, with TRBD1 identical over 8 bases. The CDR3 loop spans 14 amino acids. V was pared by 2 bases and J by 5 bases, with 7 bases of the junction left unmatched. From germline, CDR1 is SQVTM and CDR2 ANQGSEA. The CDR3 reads CSVELQGAGTEAFF. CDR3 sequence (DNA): TGCAGCGTTGAACTGCAGGGGGCGGGGACTGAAGCTTTCTTT.

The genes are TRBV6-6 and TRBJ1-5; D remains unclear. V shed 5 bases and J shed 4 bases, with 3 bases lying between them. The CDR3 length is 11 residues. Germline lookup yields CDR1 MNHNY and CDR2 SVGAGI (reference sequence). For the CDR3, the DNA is TGTGCCAGCAGTCCAAATCAGCCCCAGCATTTT. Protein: CASSPNQPQHF.

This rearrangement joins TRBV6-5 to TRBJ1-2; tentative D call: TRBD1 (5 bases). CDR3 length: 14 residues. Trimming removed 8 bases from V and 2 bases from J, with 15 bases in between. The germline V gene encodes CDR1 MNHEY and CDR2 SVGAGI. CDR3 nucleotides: TGTGCCAGCTTCCAATTGGGGGGAAACTATGGCTACACCTTC. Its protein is CASFQLGGNYGYTF.

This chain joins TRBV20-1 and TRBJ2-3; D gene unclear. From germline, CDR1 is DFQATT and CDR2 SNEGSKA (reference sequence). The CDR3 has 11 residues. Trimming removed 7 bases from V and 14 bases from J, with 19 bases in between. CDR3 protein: CSVTSLVNRYF. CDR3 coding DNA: TGCAGTGTCACCTCATTAGTAAATCGGTATTTT.

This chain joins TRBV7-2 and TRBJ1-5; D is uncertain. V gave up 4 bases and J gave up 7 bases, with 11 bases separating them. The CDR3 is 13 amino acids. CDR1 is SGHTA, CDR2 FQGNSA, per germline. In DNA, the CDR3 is TGTGCCAGCAGCTCCAAACAGAACCAGCCCCAGCATTTT. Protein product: CASSSKQNQPQHF.

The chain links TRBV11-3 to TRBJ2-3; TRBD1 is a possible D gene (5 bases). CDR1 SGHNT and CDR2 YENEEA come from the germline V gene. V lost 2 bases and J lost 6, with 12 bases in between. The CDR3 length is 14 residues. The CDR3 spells CASSLFPQADTQYF. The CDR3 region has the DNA TGTGCCAGCAGCTTATTTCCACAGGCGGATACGCAGTATTTT.

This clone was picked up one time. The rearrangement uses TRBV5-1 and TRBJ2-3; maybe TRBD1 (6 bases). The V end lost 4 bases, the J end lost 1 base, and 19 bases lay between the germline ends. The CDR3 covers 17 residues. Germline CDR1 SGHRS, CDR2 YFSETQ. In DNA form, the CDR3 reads TGCGCCAGCAGCGCTCTCCGCCAGGGGCTGGGCACAGATACGCAGTATTTT. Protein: CASSALRQGLGTDTQYF.

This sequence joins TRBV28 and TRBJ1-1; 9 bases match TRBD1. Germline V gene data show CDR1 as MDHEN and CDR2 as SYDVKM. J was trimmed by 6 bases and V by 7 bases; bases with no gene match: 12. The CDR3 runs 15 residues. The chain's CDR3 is CASTYGDREISEAFF. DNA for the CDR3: TGTGCCAGCACATACGGGGACAGGGAAATCTCTGAAGCTTTCTTT.

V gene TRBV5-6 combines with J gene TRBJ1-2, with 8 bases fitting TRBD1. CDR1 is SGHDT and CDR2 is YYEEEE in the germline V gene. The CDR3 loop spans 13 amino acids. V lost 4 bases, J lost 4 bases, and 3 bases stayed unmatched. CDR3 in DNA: TGTGCCAGCAGCCCGACAGGGGTCTATGGCTACACCTTC. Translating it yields CASSPTGVYGYTF.

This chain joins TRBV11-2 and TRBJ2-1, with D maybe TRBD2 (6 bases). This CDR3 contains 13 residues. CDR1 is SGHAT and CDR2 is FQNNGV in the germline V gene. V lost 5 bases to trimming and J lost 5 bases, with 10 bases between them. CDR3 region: CASSLGLDNEQFF. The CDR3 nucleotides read TGTGCCAGCAGCCTGGGACTGGACAATGAGCAGTTCTTC.

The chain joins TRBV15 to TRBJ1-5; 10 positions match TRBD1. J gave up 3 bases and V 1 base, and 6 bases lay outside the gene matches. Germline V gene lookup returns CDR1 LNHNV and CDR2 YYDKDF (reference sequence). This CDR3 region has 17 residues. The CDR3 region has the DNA TGTGCCACCAGCAGAGGTTCCGGGACAGGGGACAATCAGCCCCAGCATTTT. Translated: CATSRGSGTGDNQPQHF.

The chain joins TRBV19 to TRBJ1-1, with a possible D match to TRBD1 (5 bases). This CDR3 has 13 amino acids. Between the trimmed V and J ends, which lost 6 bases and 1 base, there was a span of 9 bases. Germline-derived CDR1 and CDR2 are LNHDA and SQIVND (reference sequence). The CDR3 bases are TGTGCCAGTAGCCGGGGGGAGAACACTGAAGCTTTCTTT. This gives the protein CASSRGENTEAFF.

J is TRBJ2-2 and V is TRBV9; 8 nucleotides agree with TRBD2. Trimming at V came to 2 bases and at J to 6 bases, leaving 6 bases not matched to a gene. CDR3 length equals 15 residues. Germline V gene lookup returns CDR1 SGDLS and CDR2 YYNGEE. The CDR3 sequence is CASSVGTSSSGELFF. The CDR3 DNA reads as TGTGCCAGCAGCGTCGGGACTAGTAGTTCCGGGGAGCTGTTTTTT.

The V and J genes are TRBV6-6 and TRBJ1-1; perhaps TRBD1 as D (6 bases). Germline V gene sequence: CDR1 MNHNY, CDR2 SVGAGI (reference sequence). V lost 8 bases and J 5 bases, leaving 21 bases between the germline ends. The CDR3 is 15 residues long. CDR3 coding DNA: TGTGCCAGCCGTCAAGGGGACACCATGAGTACTGAAGCTTTCTTT. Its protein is CASRQGDTMSTEAFF.